Sequencing of this T cell receptor (beta chain) was carried out in a study of graft-versus-host responses after intestinal transplantation. Study-wide context: Among the recipients, transplants were multivisceral, liver-intestinal, or isolated intestinal. Among the recipients, all got anti-thymocyte globulin induction and then tacrolimus and steroids for approximately 3 years. General study results and limits: Some GvH clones were seen earlier in gut or blood, suggesting intestinal origin.

Comment on this clone: Its antigen remains unknown.

Produced via immunoSEQ multiplex PCR; TCRdb's table is partial and in-frame only. This repertoire shows about 66,000 clones, 90% found once; its top ten account for 1.3%. Germline trimming cut 7 bases from V and 8 bases from J; bases unmatched to any gene: 14. From germline, CDR1 is SGDLS and CDR2 YYNGEE. The CDR3 sequence is 15 residues long. V usage is TRBV9 and J usage is TRBJ2-1; 8 bases map to TRBD2. The sequencing used unstimulated CD8+ T cells sorted from spleen or lymph node cells, collected before intestinal transplant. This sequence was found in a human donor who received an intestinal transplant. CDR3 loop: CASAPTGGLSDEQFF. CDR3 DNA sequence: TGTGCCAGCGCCCCGACGGGGGGGCTTTCCGATGAGCAGTTCTTC.